The present TCR beta chain was sequenced within a study of long-term antiretroviral therapy in people with HIV. A note on this clone: Its antigen is not identified.

immunoSEQ v3.0 was run at survey level. Profiling relied on immunoSEQ multiplex PCR, and the TCRdb table lists in-frame clones only, not all of them. This sample yields tens of thousands of clones, of which roughly four fifths are seen a single time; around 7.2% belongs to the top ten. Trimming cost V 3 bases and J 2 bases, with 13 bases left between them. Germline V gene sequence: CDR1 MDHEN, CDR2 SYDVKM. The CDR3 loop spans 15 amino acids. The study, taken as a whole, reports: Diversity remained lower than transplant donor controls, even though it increased after ART. Blood in the study was drawn between about 2003 and 2017, possibly under older ART regimens, which may be less effective than current ones.

The rearrangement uses TRBV28 and TRBJ1-2; a weak D match, TRBD1 (5 bases). The receptor's source is a man aged 25-45 years with HIV. The specimen was unsorted PBMCs, collected 1.5 years after starting antiretroviral therapy. Here the CDR3 reads CASSFASWGNYGYTF. The CDR3 DNA follows: TGTGCCAGCAGTTTTGCTTCCTGGGGGAACTATGGCTACACCTTC.